This T cell receptor beta chain derives from a study of blood T cell repertoires in COVID-19. Study overall: From the United States, Italy and Spain came samples of acute and convalescent COVID-19. The analysed material was cDNA or gDNA that came from T cells, B-cell-depleted T cells, or PBMCs.

Germline CDR1 is LGHNA and CDR2 is YSLEER. Trimming left V 0 bases short and J 5 bases short, with 20 bases between. CDR3 size: 18 residues. Repertoires were generated with immunoSEQ multiplex PCR, while TCRdb's copy carries only in-frame clones and drops some. The sample lists about 62,000 clones, over 85% occurring once. The rearrangement links TRBV4-3 to TRBJ1-5; tentatively, D is TRBD1 (5 bases). The sample consisted of peripheral blood. The clonotype comes from a human donor in a cohort sampled during active COVID-19. CDR3 protein: CASSQDVRAAREYQPQHF. The CDR3 DNA is TGCGCCAGCAGCCAAGATGTAAGGGCGGCCAGGGAATATCAGCCCCAGCATTTT.